The 18 T cell receptor beta chains in this list originate from one sample, sequenced in a study of blood T cell repertoires in COVID-19. The protocol was immunoSEQ multiplex PCR, while the TCRdb copy is restricted to in-frame clones and leaves out a portion. Of fewer than 25,000 clones detected, around nine tenths appear once; the ten largest clones hold roughly 11%. Sequencing used peripheral blood. Source of these receptors: a human donor in a cohort sampled during active COVID-19.

This chain uses TRBV27 with TRBJ2-7; D is perhaps TRBD2 (6 bases). This CDR3 comprises 16 residues. Germline values: CDR1 MNHEY, CDR2 SMNVEV (reference sequence). V was cut by 11 bases and J by 4 bases, with 27 bases left in between. CDR3 coding DNA: TGTGCCCGCTGTTGGGGGGTGGGCTGGGGTGGGTACGAGCAGTACTTC. Translated: CARCWGVGWGGYEQYF.

The chain couples TRBV5-1 to TRBJ1-2; TRBD1 matches at 8 bases. Germline V gene sequence: CDR1 SGHRS, CDR2 YFSETQ. V was pared by 3 bases and J by 4 bases, with 8 bases of the junction left unmatched. The CDR3 has 15 amino acids. The CDR3 DNA reads as TGCGCCAGCAGCTCTCAGGGGGCCGCTAGCTATGGCTACACCTTC. This gives the protein CASSSQGAASYGYTF.

This sequence joins TRBV10-3 and TRBJ1-2; possible D gene TRBD1, 5 bases. The CDR3 runs to 13 residues. V was cut by 3 bases and J by 6 bases, with 11 bases left in between. Looked up from germline, CDR1 is ENHRY and CDR2 is SYGVKD. CDR3 amino acids: CAISDGQGDGYTF. The CDR3 bases are TGTGCCATCAGTGACGGGCAGGGCGATGGCTACACCTTC.

The chain couples TRBV11-1 to TRBJ2-3; the D is unclear. The CDR3 runs 14 residues. The V and J ends lost 1 base and 3 bases respectively, with 8 bases between them. Germline V CDR1 and CDR2: SGHAT, FQDESV (reference sequence). The CDR3 region is CASSLGQVTDTQYF. CDR3 DNA: TGTGCCAGCAGCTTAGGCCAGGTAACAGATACGCAGTATTTT.

This clone was observed once. This chain joins TRBV2 and TRBJ2-1, with 13 bases lining up with TRBD2. The V and J ends lost 7 bases and 0 bases, in that order; junction bases with no gene match: 12. Germline V gene data show CDR1 as SNHLY and CDR2 as FYNNEI. The CDR3 runs 19 residues. CDR3 DNA: TGTGCCAGCACTAATACCGGGACTAGCGGGACCAGCTCCTACAATGAGCAGTTCTTC. Its protein is CASTNTGTSGTSSYNEQFF.

J is TRBJ1-5 and V is TRBV6-6; D gene unclear. CDR1 and CDR2 (germline): MNHNY, SVGAGI (reference sequence). The CDR3 is 13 amino acids. Trimming removed 7 bases from V and 2 bases from J, with 9 bases in between. Here the CDR3 reads CASTGRRNQPQHF. In nucleotides, the CDR3 is TGTGCCAGCACTGGGAGGCGCAATCAGCCCCAGCATTTT.

There are a few counts of this clone. This rearrangement joins TRBV3-1 (or the pseudogene TRBV3-2) to TRBJ2-5; D not resolved. This CDR3 contains 12 residues. Looked up from germline, CDR1 is LGHDT and CDR2 is YNNKEL (reference sequence). V lost 8 bases, J lost 0 bases, and 7 bases lay in between. The CDR3 sequence is CASGEDQETQYF. Written as DNA, the CDR3 is TGTGCCAGCGGTGAGGACCAAGAGACCCAGTACTTC.

The rearrangement joins TRBV25-1 to TRBJ2-1; weak D call: TRBD2 (6 bases). The CDR3 runs 15 residues. Germline CDR1 reads MGHDK; CDR2 reads SYGVNS. V lost 3 bases to trimming and J lost 8 bases, with 17 bases between them. CDR3 DNA: TGTGCCAGCAGTGATTCGGGACTGAGTAGGGATGAGCAGTTCTTC. It specifies CASSDSGLSRDEQFF.

The chain couples TRBV5-4 to TRBJ2-1, with 9 bases lining up with TRBD1. This CDR3 comprises 15 residues. Germline CDR1 and CDR2: SGHNT and YYREEE (reference sequence). With 4 bases clipped from V and 3 bases from J, the junction kept 5 bases outside the gene matches. In DNA form, the CDR3 reads TGTGCCAGCAGCCCTAGGACAGGGGTCTACAATGAGCAGTTCTTC. Translation gives CASSPRTGVYNEQFF.

This clone was detected only once. The rearrangement links TRBV27 to TRBJ2-2; D not resolved. Germline V lookup: CDR1 MNHEY, CDR2 SMNVEV (reference sequence). The CDR3 is 12 residues long. The germline V and J ends were trimmed by 3 bases and 5 bases, with 4 bases remaining between them. The CDR3 sequence: CASSFSTGELFF. CDR3 in DNA: TGTGCCAGCAGTTTTTCGACCGGGGAGCTGTTTTTT.

This chain connects TRBV28 to TRBJ1-5; D uncertain. The V end was cut by 3 bases, the J end by 7 bases, with 7 bases between. Germline V gene lookup returns CDR1 MDHEN and CDR2 SYDVKM. The CDR3 consists of 12 residues. CDR3 coding DNA: TGTGCCAGCAGTTTTTTTATGCAGCCCCAGCATTTT. This codes for CASSFFMQPQHF.

This clone was recorded a few times. The rearrangement joins TRBV2 to TRBJ2-7; D perhaps matches TRBD1 (5 bases). V shed 6 bases and J shed 0 bases, with 15 bases lying between them. Germline V gene data show CDR1 as SNHLY and CDR2 as FYNNEI. CDR3 length: 15 residues. The CDR3 DNA follows: TGTGCCAGCAGACCGCCGTCCGACAGCTCCTACGAGCAGTACTTC. It encodes CASRPPSDSSYEQYF.

The rearrangement joins TRBV3-1 (or the pseudogene TRBV3-2) to TRBJ1-2; a weak D match, TRBD1 (5 bases). The germline gives CDR1 LGHDT, CDR2 YNNKEL (reference sequence). CDR3 size: 12 residues. The germline V and J ends were trimmed by 4 bases and 2 bases, with 5 bases remaining between them. CDR3 DNA sequence: TGTGCCAGCAGCCCAGGGAACTATGGCTACACCTTC. It is translated as CASSPGNYGYTF.

J is TRBJ2-5 and V is TRBV7-3, with TRBD2 as a possible D gene (7 bases). Germline values: CDR1 SGHTA, CDR2 FQGTGA. The CDR3 has 13 residues. V lost 4 bases and J lost 4, with 10 bases in between. DNA of the CDR3: TGTGCCAGCAGCTACAGGGAGGGAGAGACCCAGTACTTC. It is translated as CASSYREGETQYF.

The V call is TRBV7-3, the J call TRBJ2-5, with D tentatively TRBD2 (7 bases). This CDR3 is 16 amino acids long. The V and J ends lost 1 base and 5 bases respectively, with 17 bases between them. Germline V CDR1 and CDR2: SGHTA, FQGTGA. The DNA of the CDR3 is TGTGCCAGCAGCTTAAGGGCGGGGGCGCAGGGGGAGACCCAGTACTTC. Residues: CASSLRAGAQGETQYF.

The J gene is TRBJ2-7, the V gene TRBV24-1; 12 positions agree with TRBD1. Per the germline V gene, CDR1 is KGHDR and CDR2 is SFDVKD. The J segment lost 6 bases and the V segment lost 6 bases, leaving 11 bases of the junction unmatched. This CDR3 has 16 amino acids. CDR3 bases: TGTGCCACCAGTACCGGGACAGGGGGCGTCGTCACCGAGCAGTACTTC. It codes for CATSTGTGGVVTEQYF.

The CDR3 DNA sequence: TGTGCCAGCGGGGGGACAGGGGGAGTCTACGAGCAGTACTTC. Its translation: CASGGTGGVYEQYF. The genes are TRBV6-5 and TRBJ2-7; 11 bases agree with TRBD1. The CDR3 contains 14 residues. Germline lookup yields CDR1 MNHEY and CDR2 SVGAGI. The J segment lost 3 bases and the V segment lost 8 bases, leaving 6 bases of the junction unmatched.

The sample holds one count of this clone. The chain links TRBV4-3 to TRBJ2-7, with D perhaps TRBD1 (5 bases). The germline V gene has CDR1 LGHNA and CDR2 YSLEER. Trimming took off 1 base at V and 3 bases at J, with 13 bases between the two ends. The CDR3 has 15 amino acids. CDR3: CASSQGAGIDYEQYF. The CDR3 DNA follows: TGCGCCAGCAGCCAAGGGGCAGGGATAGACTACGAGCAGTACTTC.